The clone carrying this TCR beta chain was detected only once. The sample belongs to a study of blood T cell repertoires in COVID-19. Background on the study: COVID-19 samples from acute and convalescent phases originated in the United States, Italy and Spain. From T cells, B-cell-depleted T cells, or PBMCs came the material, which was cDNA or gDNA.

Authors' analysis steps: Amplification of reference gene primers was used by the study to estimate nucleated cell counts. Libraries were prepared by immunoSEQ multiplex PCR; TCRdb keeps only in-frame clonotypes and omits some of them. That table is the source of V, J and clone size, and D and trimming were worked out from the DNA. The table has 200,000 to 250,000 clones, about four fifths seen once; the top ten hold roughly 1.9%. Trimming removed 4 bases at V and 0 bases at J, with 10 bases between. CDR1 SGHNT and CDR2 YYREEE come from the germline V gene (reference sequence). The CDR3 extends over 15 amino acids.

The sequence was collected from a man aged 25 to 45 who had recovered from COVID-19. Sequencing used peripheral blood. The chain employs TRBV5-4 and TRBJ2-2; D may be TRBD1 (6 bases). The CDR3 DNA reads TGTGCCAGCAGCCAGGGACACACGAACACCGGGGAGCTGTTTTTT. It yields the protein CASSQGHTNTGELFF.